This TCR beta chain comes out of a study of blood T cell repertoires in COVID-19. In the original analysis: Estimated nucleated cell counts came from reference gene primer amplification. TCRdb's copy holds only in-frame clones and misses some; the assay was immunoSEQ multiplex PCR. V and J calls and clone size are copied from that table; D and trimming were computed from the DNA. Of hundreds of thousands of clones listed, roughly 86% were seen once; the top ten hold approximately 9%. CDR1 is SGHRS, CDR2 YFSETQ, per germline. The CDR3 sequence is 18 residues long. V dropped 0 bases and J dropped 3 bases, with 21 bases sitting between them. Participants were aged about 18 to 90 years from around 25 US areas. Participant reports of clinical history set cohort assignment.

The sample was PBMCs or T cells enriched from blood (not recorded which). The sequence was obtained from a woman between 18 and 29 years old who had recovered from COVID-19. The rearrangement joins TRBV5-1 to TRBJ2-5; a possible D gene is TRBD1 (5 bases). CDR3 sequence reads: CASSLVGTGPTNKETQYF. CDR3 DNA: TGCGCCAGCAGCTTGGTGGGAACAGGCCCGACAAACAAAGAGACCCAGTACTTC.